This TCR beta chain was identified during a study of blood T cell repertoires in COVID-19. Study background: Whether acute or convalescent, the COVID-19 samples came from the United States, Italy and Spain. Sources were T cells, B-cell-depleted T cells, or PBMCs; the material itself was cDNA or gDNA.

Original methodology: Estimated nucleated cell counts came from reference gene primer amplification. TCRdb's copy holds only in-frame clones and misses some; the assay was immunoSEQ multiplex PCR. That table is the source of V, J and clone size, and D and trimming were worked out from the DNA. Of about 52,000 clones listed, roughly four fifths are singletons. Germline V lookup: CDR1 ENHRY, CDR2 SYGVKD. V lost 4 bases and J lost 1, with 5 bases in between. This CDR3 spans 13 amino acids. The source of this sequence is a man in his 70s with active COVID-19. The rearrangement joins TRBV10-3 to TRBJ1-5, with a weak D call TRBD1 (5 bases). The specimen was peripheral blood. CDR3 nucleotides: TGTGCCATCAGTGGGGGCAGCAATCAGCCCCAGCATTTT. Amino acids: CAISGGSNQPQHF.